Listed here is a single T cell receptor (beta chain). In the original analysis: Scientists estimated how many nucleated cells there were by amplifying reference gene primers. The method was immunoSEQ multiplex PCR; TCRdb's version includes in-frame clones alone and lacks a portion of them. The D gene and trimming were derived from the DNA, and the V and J assignments and clone size from that table. Among about 210,000 clones, 65% to 90% were seen once, and the ten largest hold 5% to 6.5%. The data were obtained in a study of blood T cell repertoires in COVID-19. Study-wide context: PBMCs, B-cell-depleted T cells, or T cells provided the cDNA or gDNA that made up the material.

Germline loops: CDR1 SQVTM, CDR2 ANQGSEA. There are 12 residues in the CDR3. This TCR was recovered from a man in his fifties or sixties with COVID-19, enrolled during active disease. The V call is TRBV29-1, the J call TRBJ1-3; tentatively, D is TRBD1 (5 bases). The specimen was peripheral blood. CDR3 DNA sequence: TGCAGTGGGGCTGTAGGTGGAAACACCATATATTTT. This gives the protein CSGAVGGNTIYF.